This T cell receptor (beta chain) was identified in a study of metastatic and nonmetastatic thyroid tumors (dated by TCRdb to about 2020). Regarding the complete study: For patients with malignant and with benign thyroid disease, the researchers compared repertoires between peripheral blood samples and tumor or nodule tissue samples.

Before undergoing thyroid surgery, none of the patients had been given any kind of treatment. The study retrospectively analysed patient clinical samples collected from the early 2010s to the late 2010s using T-cell receptor beta sequencing. This clone was detected ten times or more. Its target antigen remains unknown. Per-base qualities were not stored, and no clone one base away is much larger. Library creation used PCR. Sequencing took place on an Illumina HiSeq 4000. The TCR beta-chain CDR3 region of each patient was profiled by high-throughput sequencing. The authors processed their data as follows. The researchers built a classifier to tell apart papillary thyroid cancer patients with distant metastasis, based on CDR3 differences among clinicopathological groups. The Shannon index was used to measure repertoire diversity, and the Morisita-Horn index was used to measure how similar tumor and blood repertoires were. The raw public reads went through TCRdb reprocessing: fastp at Q25, MiXCR clone calling, in-frame beta chains kept. The V and J calls were not made by the authors but by TCRdb's processing. The sample contains roughly 38,000 clones, 12% of them found a single time. In total, the top ten clones hold 9% of the sample.

V is trimmed back by 3 bases and J by 1 base, and the junction contains 1 base that no gene match accounts for. The CDR3, cysteine through phenylalanine, is 14 amino acids long. Just the 42-base CDR3 DNA is kept, in frame starting at base 1. The germline V gene yields SGHRS for CDR1 and YFSETQ for CDR2. Broad study findings and their caveats: TCR beta diversity was reported as significantly higher in malignant tumors than in benign nodules, in both blood and tumor samples.

Recombination joined TRBV5-1 with TRBJ1-1, with 9 junctional bases fitting TRBD1. This clonotype was obtained from a male donor with papillary thyroid cancer or a benign thyroid nodule (not recorded which). Some clones in this sample may be carry-over from other donors' samples. The sequencing sample was made of blood. The nucleotide sequence reads TGCGCCAGCAGCTGGGACAGGGCGAACACTGAAGCTTTCTTT. Its product reads: CASSWDRANTEAFF.